The clone carrying this TCR beta chain turned up a few times. The germline V gene encodes CDR1 SNHLY and CDR2 FYNNEI. This CDR3 comprises 14 residues. V was shortened by 6 bases and J by 5 bases, with 16 bases between the two germline ends. TCRdb re-called the RT-PCR reads with MiXCR, one entry per CDR3 protein. Of about a million distinct CDR3 sequences listed, approximately 18% are singletons. The record originates from a study of patients and donors after allogeneic stem cell transplantation. The V call is TRBV2, the J call TRBJ1-2; tentatively, D is TRBD1 (6 bases). The specimen sequenced was blood, either unsorted or a sorted T cell fraction (not recorded which). This receptor was identified in a human donor who was either an allogeneic HSCT recipient or a stem cell or donor lymphocyte infusion donor (not recorded which). It is not recorded whose cells these are; they may come from a transplant donor. The CDR3 here is CASSDGTPLYGYTF. CDR3 DNA: TGTGCCAGCAGCGACGGGACACCTTTGTATGGCTACACCTTC.